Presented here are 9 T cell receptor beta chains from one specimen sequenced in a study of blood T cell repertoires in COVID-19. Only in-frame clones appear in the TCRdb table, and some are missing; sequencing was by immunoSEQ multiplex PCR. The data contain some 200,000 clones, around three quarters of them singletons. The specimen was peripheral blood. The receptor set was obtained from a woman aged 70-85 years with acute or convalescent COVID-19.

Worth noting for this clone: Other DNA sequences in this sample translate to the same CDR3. The CDR3 sequence: CASSSRGSSYNEQFF. CDR3 in DNA: TGTGCCAGCAGTTCCAGGGGGAGCTCCTACAATGAGCAGTTCTTC. The chain is built from TRBV7-9 and TRBJ2-1, with 7 bases aligning to TRBD1. CDR1 SEHNR and CDR2 FQNEAQ come from the germline V gene (reference sequence). The CDR3 runs to 15 residues. Unmatched junction bases numbered 5, after V lost 6 bases and J lost 0 bases. Full variable domain (remainder filled in from reference TRBV7-9 and TRBJ2-1): DTGVSQNPRHKITKRGQNVTFRCDPISEHNRLYWYRQTLGQGPEFLTYFQNEAQLEKSRLLSDRFSAERPKGSFSTLEIQRTEQGDSAMYLCASSSRGSSYNEQFFGPGTRLTVL.

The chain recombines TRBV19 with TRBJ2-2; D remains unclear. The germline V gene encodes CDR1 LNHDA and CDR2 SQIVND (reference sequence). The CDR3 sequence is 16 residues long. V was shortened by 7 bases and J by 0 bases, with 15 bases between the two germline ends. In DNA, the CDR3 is TGTGCCAGTATTTCGGCGGCCTTCACGAACACCGGGGAGCTGTTTTTT. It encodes CASISAAFTNTGELFF.

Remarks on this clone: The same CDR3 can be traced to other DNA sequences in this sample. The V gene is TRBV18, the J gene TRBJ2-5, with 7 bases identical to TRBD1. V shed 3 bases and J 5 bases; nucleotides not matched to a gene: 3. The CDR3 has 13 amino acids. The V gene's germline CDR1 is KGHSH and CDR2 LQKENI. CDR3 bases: TGTGCCAGCTCACCGGACAGGTTCGAGACCCAGTACTTC. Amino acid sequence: CASSPDRFETQYF. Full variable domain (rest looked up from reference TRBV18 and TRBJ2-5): NAGVMQNPRHLVRRRGQEARLRCSPMKGHSHVYWYRQLPEEGLKFMVYLQKENIIDESGMPKERFSAEFPKEGPSILRIQQVVRGDSAAYFCASSPDRFETQYFGPGTRLLVL.

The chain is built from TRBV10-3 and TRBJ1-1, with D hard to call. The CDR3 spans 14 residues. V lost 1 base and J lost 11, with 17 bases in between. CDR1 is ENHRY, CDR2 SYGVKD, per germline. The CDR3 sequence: CAISEYSTSAGAFF. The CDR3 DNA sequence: TGTGCCATCAGTGAGTATTCAACCAGCGCGGGTGCTTTCTTT.

The CDR3: CASSQDMASGGSTDTQYF. The CDR3, as DNA: TGCGCCAGCAGCCAAGATATGGCTAGCGGGGGAAGCACAGATACGCAGTATTTT. The V and J genes are TRBV4-1 and TRBJ2-3; 10 bases are shared with TRBD2. The CDR3 runs 18 residues. The V gene end was trimmed by 0 bases and the J gene end by 0 bases; junction bases not matched to a gene: 6. Germline CDR1 reads MGHRA; CDR2 reads YSYEKL.

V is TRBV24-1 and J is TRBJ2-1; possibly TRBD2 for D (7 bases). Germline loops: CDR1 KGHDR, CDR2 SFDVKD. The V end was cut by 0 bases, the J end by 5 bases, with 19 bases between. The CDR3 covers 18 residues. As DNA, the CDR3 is TGTGCCACCAGTGATTTGTATTTTTTGCAGGGGACTAACAATGAGCAGTTCTTC. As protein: CATSDLYFLQGTNNEQFF.

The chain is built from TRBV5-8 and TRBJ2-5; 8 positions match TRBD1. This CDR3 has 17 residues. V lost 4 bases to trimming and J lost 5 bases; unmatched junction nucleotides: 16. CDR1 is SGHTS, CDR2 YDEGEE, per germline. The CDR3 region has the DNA TGTGCCAGCAGCGACCGACAGGGGTTGGCCTCGAGGGAGACCCAGTACTTC. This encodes CASSDRQGLASRETQYF.

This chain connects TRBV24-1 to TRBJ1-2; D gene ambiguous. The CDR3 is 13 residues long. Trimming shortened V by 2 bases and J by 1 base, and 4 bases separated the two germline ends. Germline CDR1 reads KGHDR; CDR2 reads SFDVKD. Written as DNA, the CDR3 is TGTGCCACCAGTGATTCCGTTAACTATGGCTACACCTTC. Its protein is CATSDSVNYGYTF.

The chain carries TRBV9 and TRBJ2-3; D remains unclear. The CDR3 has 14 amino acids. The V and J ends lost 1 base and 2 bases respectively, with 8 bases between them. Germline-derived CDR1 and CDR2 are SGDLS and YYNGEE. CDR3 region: CASSVSGNTDTQYF. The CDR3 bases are TGTGCCAGCAGCGTATCAGGCAACACAGATACGCAGTATTTT.